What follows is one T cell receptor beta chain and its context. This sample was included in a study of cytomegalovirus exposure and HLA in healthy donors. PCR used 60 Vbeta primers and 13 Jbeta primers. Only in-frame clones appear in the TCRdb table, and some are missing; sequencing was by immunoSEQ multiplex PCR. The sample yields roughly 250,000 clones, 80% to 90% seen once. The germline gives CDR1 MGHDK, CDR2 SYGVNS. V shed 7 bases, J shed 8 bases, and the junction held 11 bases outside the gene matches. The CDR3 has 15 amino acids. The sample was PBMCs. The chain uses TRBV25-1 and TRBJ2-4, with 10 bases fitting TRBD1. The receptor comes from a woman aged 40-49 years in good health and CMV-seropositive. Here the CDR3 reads CASTNTGTGADIQYF. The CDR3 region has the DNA TGTGCCAGCACCAATACCGGGACAGGGGCGGACATTCAGTACTTC.